These 27 T cell receptor beta chains originate from one sample sequenced in a study of CD8+ T cells in alopecia areata. The sequencing template was cDNA reverse transcribed from extracted RNA. Assay: immunoSEQ multiplex PCR; the TCRdb copy retains only in-frame clones and omits some. The sample consists of some 130,000 clones, 49% of them appearing once. Sequencing used CD8+ T cells sorted from blood, obtained at week 0. The source of these receptors is a human donor with alopecia areata.

This rearrangement joins TRBV13 to TRBJ2-7; 8 nucleotides match TRBD1. Germline V lookup: CDR1 PRHDT, CDR2 FYEKMQ (reference sequence). V was clipped by 3 bases and J by 3 bases; unmatched bases: 1. CDR3 length equals 13 residues. The CDR3 DNA sequence: TGTGCCAGCAGCTTCGACAGGGGCTACGAGCAGTACTTC. It is translated as CASSFDRGYEQYF.

The chain uses TRBV4-1 and TRBJ2-3, with TRBD1 matching over 10 bases. CDR3 size: 15 residues. Germline CDR1 MGHRA, CDR2 YSYEKL. With V trimmed by 3 bases and J by 5 bases, 5 bases remained unmatched. The DNA for the CDR3 is TGCGCCAGCAGCCAGCCGGGACAGGGGAAAGATACGCAGTATTTT. Protein: CASSQPGQGKDTQYF.

The V call is TRBV6-5, the J call TRBJ2-5, with unresolved D. The V gene's germline CDR1 is MNHEY and CDR2 SVGAGI. V lost 7 bases and J lost 1, with 7 bases in between. The CDR3 contains 12 residues. DNA for the CDR3: TGTGCCAGCAAGAACCGCCAAGAGACCCAGTACTTC. Amino acids: CASKNRQETQYF.

This clone showed up just a few times. V is TRBV9 and J is TRBJ2-1; 11 bases align to TRBD1. The length of the CDR3 is 14 residues. The V gene's germline CDR1 is SGDLS and CDR2 YYNGEE. Unmatched junction bases numbered 4, after V lost 5 bases and J lost 6 bases. The CDR3 here is CASRRGTGGNEQFF. In DNA form, the CDR3 reads TGTGCCAGCAGACGCGGGACAGGGGGCAATGAGCAGTTCTTC.

This clone has only a few counts. The J gene is TRBJ1-6, the V gene TRBV21-1; the table's D call TRBD1 went unverified against the DNA. TRBV21-1 is reported as a pseudogene. The CDR3 is 16 residues long. The CDR3 is CASSEWGEDRGVSLHF. CDR3 coding DNA: TGTGCCAGCAGCGAATGGGGAGAGGACAGGGGGGTTTCCCTCCACTTT.

The chain carries TRBV5-1 and TRBJ1-4; D might be TRBD1 (5 bases). V gave up 0 bases and J gave up 8 bases, with 8 bases separating them. Germline V gene data show CDR1 as SGHRS and CDR2 as YFSETQ. The CDR3 is 13 residues long. The CDR3 is CASSLVDTEKLFF. The CDR3 DNA sequence: TGCGCCAGCAGCTTGGTGGACACGGAAAAACTGTTTTTT.

The chain links TRBV5-1 to TRBJ1-2; the match to TRBD1 covers 7 bases. The V segment lost 4 bases and the J segment 2 bases; nucleotides outside the gene matches: 8. In germline, CDR1 is SGHRS, CDR2 YFSETQ. The CDR3 loop spans 15 amino acids. This chain's CDR3 is CASSPLTGRNYGYTF. The CDR3, as DNA: TGCGCCAGCAGCCCCTTGACAGGGCGGAACTATGGCTACACCTTC.

This clone showed up just a few times. This chain links TRBV29-1 with TRBJ2-7, with TRBD1 matching over 9 bases. Germline V gene data show CDR1 as SQVTM and CDR2 as ANQGSEA. Trimming removed 6 bases from V and 0 bases from J; junction bases left unmatched: 6. The CDR3 is 14 amino acids. In DNA, the CDR3 is TGCAGCGTCCGAGGGGGACAGGGCTCCTACGAGCAGTACTTC. This sequence encodes CSVRGGQGSYEQYF.

This clone has more than one count but fewer than ten. This chain uses TRBV29-1 with TRBJ2-3; D is unresolved. With 4 bases removed from V and 2 bases from J, the gap between germline ends came to 10 bases. In germline, CDR1 is SQVTM, CDR2 ANQGSEA. The CDR3 totals 13 residues. In DNA, the CDR3 is TGCAGCGTTGTTCCACAGAACACAGATACGCAGTATTTT. Protein sequence: CSVVPQNTDTQYF.

CDR3 loop: CASSEWGIYEQYF. The CDR3 DNA is TGTGCCAGCAGTGAATGGGGAATCTACGAGCAGTACTTC. This sequence joins TRBV6-5 and TRBJ2-7; unclear D gene. Germline values: CDR1 MNHEY, CDR2 SVGAGI. The CDR3 totals 13 residues. V gave up 5 bases and J gave up 3 bases, with 11 bases separating them.

The rearrangement joins TRBV6-5 to TRBJ1-5, with a weak D call TRBD1 (5 bases). Germline V gives CDR1 MNHEY, CDR2 SVGAGI. Deletions cut 6 bases from V and 5 bases from J, with 17 bases between. The CDR3 has 15 residues. CDR3 region: CASSTTVDVHQPQHF. The CDR3 DNA reads as TGTGCCAGCAGCACGACAGTGGACGTCCATCAGCCCCAGCATTTT.

This chain joins TRBV4-1 and TRBJ2-7; the D is unclear. CDR1 MGHRA and CDR2 YSYEKL come from the germline V gene. Between the trimmed V and J ends, which lost 5 bases and 3 bases, there was a span of 14 bases. This CDR3 comprises 14 residues. This CDR3 is CASSFLKGNYEQYF. In DNA form, the CDR3 reads TGCGCCAGCAGCTTCCTCAAGGGAAACTACGAGCAGTACTTC.

The chain is built from TRBV6-4 and TRBJ1-6; possible D gene TRBD1, 6 bases. Deletions cut 5 bases from V and 7 bases from J, with 12 bases between. CDR3 length: 14 amino acids. The germline CDR1 and CDR2 sequences are MRHNA and SNTAGT. This chain's CDR3 is CASSLTGKNSPLHF. The DNA of the CDR3 is TGTGCCAGCAGTTTAACAGGGAAAAATTCACCCCTCCACTTT.

J is TRBJ2-2 and V is TRBV10-3; D perhaps matches TRBD1 (6 bases). The CDR3 sequence is 13 residues long. From germline, CDR1 is ENHRY and CDR2 SYGVKD. Trimming shortened V by 9 bases and J by 5 bases, and 13 bases separated the two germline ends. The CDR3 sequence is CAIWIQGTGELFF. CDR3 coding DNA: TGTGCCATATGGATACAGGGAACCGGGGAGCTGTTTTTT.

V gene TRBV11-2 combines with J gene TRBJ2-7; 9 positions match TRBD2. Germline values: CDR1 SGHAT, CDR2 FQNNGV. The CDR3 totals 14 residues. V lost 3 bases and J lost 2; bases outside the gene matches: 2. CDR3 in amino acids: CASSLERGAYEQYF. DNA for the CDR3: TGTGCCAGCAGCTTGGAGCGGGGGGCCTACGAGCAGTACTTC.

This chain uses TRBV7-9 with TRBJ1-1, with D perhaps matching TRBD1 (6 bases). Trimming took 3 bases from V and 0 from J, leaving 14 bases between them. This CDR3 has 16 residues. The germline CDR1 and CDR2 sequences are SEHNR and FQNEAQ (reference sequence). The CDR3 DNA follows: TGTGCCAGCAGCTTTGGACAGCGGACTATGAACACTGAAGCTTTCTTT. As protein: CASSFGQRTMNTEAFF.

The genes are TRBV30 and TRBJ1-1; 8 bases are a match to TRBD1. This CDR3 has 12 amino acids. Germline-derived CDR1 and CDR2 are GTSNPN and SVGIG (reference sequence). J lost 3 bases, V lost 5 bases, and 2 bases had no gene match. The CDR3 bases are TGTGCCTGGGGACAGGGCTACACTGAAGCTTTCTTT. Encoded protein: CAWGQGYTEAFF.

This clone has just a few counts. Here the CDR3 reads CSVEDLGQGAGNYGYTF. CDR3 nucleotide sequence: TGCAGCGTTGAAGATTTGGGACAGGGGGCTGGTAACTATGGCTACACCTTC. The chain uses TRBV29-1 and TRBJ1-2, with 12 bases matching TRBD1. CDR3 length: 17 amino acids. V lost 0 bases to trimming and J lost 1 base; unmatched junction nucleotides: 6. Germline V gives CDR1 SQVTM, CDR2 ANQGSEA. The entire variable domain, with the rest obtained from reference TRBV29-1 and TRBJ1-2, is as follows: SAVISQKPSRDICQRGTSLTIQCQVDSQVTMMFWYRQQPGQSLTLIATANQGSEATYESGFVIDKFPISRPNLTFSTLTVSNMSPEDSSIYLCSVEDLGQGAGNYGYTFGSGTRLTVV.

The chain recombines TRBV7-8 with TRBJ2-7; no definite D call. The CDR3 is made up of 13 amino acids. Trimming stripped 3 bases from V and 3 bases from J, with 9 bases between. Per germline, CDR1 SGHVS and CDR2 FQNEAQ. The CDR3 reads CASSFEVVYEQYF. The CDR3 DNA reads TGTGCCAGCAGCTTCGAGGTTGTCTACGAGCAGTACTTC.

This chain connects TRBV27 to TRBJ2-5, with TRBD1 as a possible D gene (6 bases). The CDR3 has 16 residues. Germline V gives CDR1 MNHEY, CDR2 SMNVEV (reference sequence). The V gene lost 6 bases and the J gene lost 5 bases, with 22 bases spanning the gap. CDR3 coding DNA: TGTGCCAGCAGCCCAGGGGTCGGTGGGGTTGGGGAGACCCAGTACTTC. Translation gives CASSPGVGGVGETQYF.

The chain carries TRBV13 and TRBJ2-1; D ambiguous. The V gene lost 7 bases and the J gene lost 7 bases, with 8 bases spanning the gap. The CDR3 covers 11 residues. Germline V gene lookup returns CDR1 PRHDT and CDR2 FYEKMQ (reference sequence). As DNA, the CDR3 is TGTGCCAGCACGGACGGGAATGAGCAGTTCTTC. This sequence encodes CASTDGNEQFF. The full variable domain, with the rest looked up from reference TRBV13 and TRBJ2-1, is AAGVIQSPRHLIKEKRETATLKCYPIPRHDTVYWYQQGPGQDPQFLISFYEKMQSDKGSIPDRFSAQQFSDYHSELNMSSLELGDSALYFCASTDGNEQFFGPGTRLTVL.

V and J are TRBV19 and TRBJ2-7; 11 positions agree with TRBD2. The germline V gene encodes CDR1 LNHDA and CDR2 SQIVND (reference sequence). The V gene end was trimmed by 7 bases and the J gene end by 2 bases; junction bases not matched to a gene: 22. The CDR3 contains 20 residues. The CDR3 bases are TGTGCCAGTACCGCCTCATCTGCCAAGGGCACTAGCGGGGGAACCTACGAGCAGTACTTC. Amino acid sequence: CASTASSAKGTSGGTYEQYF. Together with reference TRBV19 and TRBJ2-7, the CDR3 gives the full variable domain: DGGITQSPKYLFRKEGQNVTLSCEQNLNHDAMYWYRQDPGQGLRLIYYSQIVNDFQKGDIAEGYSVSREKKESFPLTVTSAQKNPTAFYLCASTASSAKGTSGGTYEQYFGPGTRLTVT.

J is TRBJ2-5 and V is TRBV12-5, with D possibly being TRBD1 (6 bases). The ends were cut back, 4 bases at V and 2 bases at J, with 11 bases in the middle. The CDR3 consists of 14 residues. The germline CDR1 and CDR2 sequences are LGHNT and FRNRAP. The CDR3 is CASGSWTEQETQYF. CDR3 nucleotides: TGTGCTAGTGGTTCTTGGACAGAACAAGAGACCCAGTACTTC.

This clone was counted once. The rearrangement joins TRBV30 to TRBJ2-2; D remains unclear. This CDR3 has 14 residues. Trimming took 0 bases from V and 3 from J, leaving 8 bases between them. The germline gives CDR1 GTSNPN, CDR2 SVGIG (reference sequence). The CDR3 DNA reads TGTGCCTGGAGTGTTCTGAAAGACACCGGGGAGCTGTTTTTT. Amino acids: CAWSVLKDTGELFF.

This clone has only a few counts. The gene calls are TRBV4-3 and TRBJ1-1; tentative D call: TRBD1 (5 bases). The CDR3 length is 15 residues. The germline V gene has CDR1 LGHNA and CDR2 YSLEER. Trimming removed 1 base from V and 2 bases from J, with 11 bases in between. The CDR3 sequence is CASSQVWQGNTEAFF. Here the CDR3 DNA reads TGCGCCAGCAGCCAAGTGTGGCAGGGAAACACTGAAGCTTTCTTT.

The chain has TRBV9 and TRBJ1-1; TRBD1 agrees at 7 bases. The CDR3 is made up of 15 amino acids. Trimming took 4 bases from V and 6 from J; bases not matched to a gene: 12. Germline-derived CDR1 and CDR2 are SGDLS and YYNGEE. CDR3 bases: TGTGCCAGCAGCCCCCAACCGACAGGGTGGGCTGAAGCTTTCTTT. Encoded protein: CASSPQPTGWAEAFF.

This chain joins TRBV2 and TRBJ1-5; 7 bases align to TRBD1. This CDR3 region has 15 residues. V shed 3 bases and J 7 bases; nucleotides not matched to a gene: 9. Germline V gene sequence: CDR1 SNHLY, CDR2 FYNNEI. Here the CDR3 reads CASSEHRDRRQPQHF. The CDR3 nucleotides read TGTGCCAGCAGTGAGCACCGGGACAGACGACAGCCCCAGCATTTT.